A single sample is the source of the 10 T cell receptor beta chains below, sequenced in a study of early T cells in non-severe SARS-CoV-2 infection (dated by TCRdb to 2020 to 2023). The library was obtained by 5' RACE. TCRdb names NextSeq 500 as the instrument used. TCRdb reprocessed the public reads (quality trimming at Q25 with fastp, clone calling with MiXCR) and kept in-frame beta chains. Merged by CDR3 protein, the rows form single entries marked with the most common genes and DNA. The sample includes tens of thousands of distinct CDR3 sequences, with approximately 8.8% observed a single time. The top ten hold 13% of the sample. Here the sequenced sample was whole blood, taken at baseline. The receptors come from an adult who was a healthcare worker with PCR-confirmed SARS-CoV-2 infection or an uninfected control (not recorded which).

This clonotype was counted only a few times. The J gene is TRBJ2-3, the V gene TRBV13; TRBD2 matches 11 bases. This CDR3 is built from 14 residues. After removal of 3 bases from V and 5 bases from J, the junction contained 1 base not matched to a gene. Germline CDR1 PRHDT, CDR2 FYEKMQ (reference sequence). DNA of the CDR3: TGTGCCAGCAGCTTTACTAGCGGGAGAGATACGCAGTATTTT. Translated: CASSFTSGRDTQYF.

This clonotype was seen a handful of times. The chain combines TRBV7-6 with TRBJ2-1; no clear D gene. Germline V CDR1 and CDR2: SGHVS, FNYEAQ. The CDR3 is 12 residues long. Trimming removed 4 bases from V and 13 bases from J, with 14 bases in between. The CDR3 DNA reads TGTGCCAGCAGCTCCTCTCCTGGACCACAGTTCTTC. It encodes CASSSSPGPQFF.

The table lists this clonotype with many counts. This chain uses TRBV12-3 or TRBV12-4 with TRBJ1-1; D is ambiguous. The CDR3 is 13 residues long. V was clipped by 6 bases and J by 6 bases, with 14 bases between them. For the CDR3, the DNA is TGTGCCAGCAGCTCCCCGGCCGTATCTGAAGCTTTCTTT. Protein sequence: CASSSPAVSEAFF.

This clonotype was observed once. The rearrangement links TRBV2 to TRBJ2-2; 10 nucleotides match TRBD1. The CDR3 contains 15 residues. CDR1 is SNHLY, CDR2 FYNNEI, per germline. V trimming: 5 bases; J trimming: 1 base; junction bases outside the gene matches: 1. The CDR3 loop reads CASSWDRGNTGELFF. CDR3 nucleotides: TGTGCCAGCAGTTGGGACAGGGGGAACACCGGGGAGCTGTTTTTT.

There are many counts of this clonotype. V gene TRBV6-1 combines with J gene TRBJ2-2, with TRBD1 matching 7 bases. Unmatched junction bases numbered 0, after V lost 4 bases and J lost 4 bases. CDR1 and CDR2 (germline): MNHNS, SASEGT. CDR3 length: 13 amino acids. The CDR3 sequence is CASSGTGTGELFF. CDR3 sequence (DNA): TGTGCCAGCAGTGGGACAGGCACCGGGGAGCTGTTTTTT.

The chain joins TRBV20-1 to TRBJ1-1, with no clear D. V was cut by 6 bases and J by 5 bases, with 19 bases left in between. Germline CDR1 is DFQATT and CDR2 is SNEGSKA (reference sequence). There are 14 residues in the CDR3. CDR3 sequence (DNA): TGCAGTGCCCTGAGTGGGGTAGGAGGGACTGAAGCTTTCTTT. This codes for CSALSGVGGTEAFF.

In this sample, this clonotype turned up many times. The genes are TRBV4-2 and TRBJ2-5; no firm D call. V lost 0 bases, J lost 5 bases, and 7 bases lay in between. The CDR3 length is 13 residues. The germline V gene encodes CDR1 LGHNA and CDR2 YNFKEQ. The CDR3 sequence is CASSQDIQETQYF. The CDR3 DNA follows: TGTGCCAGCAGCCAAGATATACAGGAGACCCAGTACTTC.

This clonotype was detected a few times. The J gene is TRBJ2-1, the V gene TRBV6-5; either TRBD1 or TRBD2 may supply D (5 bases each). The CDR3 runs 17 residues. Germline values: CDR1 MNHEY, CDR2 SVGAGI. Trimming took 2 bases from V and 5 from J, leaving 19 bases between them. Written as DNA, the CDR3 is TGTGCCAGCAGTTACCGGGGAATGGGGCGCGTGAACAATGAGCAGTTCTTC. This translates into CASSYRGMGRVNNEQFF.

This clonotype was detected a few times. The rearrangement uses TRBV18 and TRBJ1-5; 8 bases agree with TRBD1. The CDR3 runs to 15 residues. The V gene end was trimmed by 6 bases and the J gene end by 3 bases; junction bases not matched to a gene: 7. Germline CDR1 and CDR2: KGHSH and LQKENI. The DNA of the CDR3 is TGTGCCAGCTCTTCCCAGGGGGCGAACAATCAGCCCCAGCATTTT. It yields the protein CASSSQGANNQPQHF.

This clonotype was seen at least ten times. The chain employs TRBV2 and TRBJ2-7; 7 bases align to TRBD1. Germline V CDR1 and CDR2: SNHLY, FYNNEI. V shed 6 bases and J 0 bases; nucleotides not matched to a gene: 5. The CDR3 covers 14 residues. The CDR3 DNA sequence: TGTGCCAGCAGACGGACAGGAGACTCCTACGAGCAGTACTTC. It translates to CASRRTGDSYEQYF.